Listed here is a single T cell receptor (beta chain). This clonotype was seen ten or more times. The specificity of this receptor is unknown. It has no much larger one-base neighbor in the sample; base qualities were not kept. The data originate from a study of neurological immune-mediated disorders (dated by TCRdb to about 2019). In the study overall: Peripheral blood TCR-beta repertoires from patients with HTLV-I-associated myelopathy (HAM/TSP), patients with multiple sclerosis, and healthy controls were compared in the study using UMI-based sequencing. Longitudinal samples, technical triplicates and paired sorted CD4+ and CD8+ T-cell subsets, alongside PBMC samples, were included among the roughly 98 TCR-beta libraries. Each longitudinal HAM/TSP and healthy donor was sampled at 3 time-points spaced at about 3-45 month intervals. The cohort included approximately 70 subjects: roughly 15 with HAM/TSP, about 34 with multiple sclerosis, and some 20 healthy controls.

The sample's time point, from its label and the paper: longitudinal time-point 3. Healthy controls were blood bank volunteers in Maryland, USA. Unsorted PBMC libraries were generated from 2 million PBMCs stored in RNAlater at -80 °C until RNA extraction. Peripheral blood was subjected to Ficoll-Hypaque density gradient centrifugation to isolate PBMCs, which were then cryopreserved in liquid nitrogen. Points the paper makes about the study in general: The highest TCR clonal expansion was observed in HAM/TSP patients, whereas the lowest was observed in MS patients, even when compared with healthy controls. Expanded clones from different subjects shared no identical CDR3 amino acid sequences, which suggests that TCR-beta repertoires were private in all groups.

cDNA synthesis used template-switch 5'RACE with a primer carrying a 10-nucleotide random unique molecular identifier tagging each TCR transcript. Every sequencing run covered 15-18 subjects and yielded more than 180 million TCR-beta sequences. The RNeasy kit was used for extraction of total RNA. Using the KAPA Real-time Library Amplification kit, TCR-beta VDJ regions were amplified with primers for the TCR constant region and the 5'RACE anchor. Sample indexes and Illumina adaptors were added in a first PCR, after which library yield was increased in a second PCR. After Ampure bead purification, the TCR product of roughly 650 bp was size-selected on a 2% E-gel SizeSelection system. Library quality was checked on a Bioanalyzer, concentration was measured with Qubit, and libraries were quantified with the Kapa Library Quantification kit before pooling. An Illumina HiSeq 2500 sequenced the libraries paired-end 2 x 150 bp. To increase sequence diversity, about 25-31% phiX was spiked into each library pool. Per the authors' processing: The UMI-based MiGEC pipeline processed quality-filtered reads and removed over 80% of raw TCR sequences during error correction. IMGT germline references were used for aligning VDJ genes, and each clonotype was defined as a unique CDR3 amino acid sequence together with its V-J genes. Clonal expansion, Shannon diversity and CDR3 relatedness were evaluated with VDJtools (CalcPairwiseDistances, ClusterSamples), while phylogenetic trees were built in CLCbio workbench. Expanded clones were defined as having at least 8 unique UMIs, based on coefficient-of-variation modelling across technical triplicates. The raw public data were reprocessed by TCRdb itself: fastp quality trimming at Q25, MiXCR clonotype calling, in-frame beta chains only. Each entry is one CDR3 protein sequence, shown with its most common DNA and genes. For this entry, the V and J calls and clone size follow TCRdb and not the study's own pipeline. Across this sample there are 53,000 or so distinct CDR3 sequences, with 7.5% to 9.5% seen only once. 1.5% to 2% of the sample is in the top ten clones.

The CDR3, from cysteine to phenylalanine, totals 14 residues. The retained sequence is limited to the CDR3, 42 bases, with the frame set at the first base. V loses 6 bases of germline sequence and J loses 2 bases, and the interval between the two ends is 12 bases. Recombination connected TRBV12-3 or TRBV12-4 to TRBJ2-3; the D segment cannot be called with confidence. This TCR was recovered from a woman in her thirties or forties in good health. Material: PBMCs. The CDR3 protein sequence reads: CASRTGFPTDTQYF. The nucleotide sequence reads TGTGCCAGCAGAACGGGCTTCCCCACAGATACGCAGTATTTT.